One and the same sample provided the 15 T cell receptor beta chains below, sequenced in a study of blood T cell repertoires in COVID-19. Sequencing was performed with immunoSEQ multiplex PCR; in TCRdb, only in-frame clones are kept and a portion is missing. In the table there are over 200,000 clones, roughly 85% of which are singletons. The specimen sequenced was PBMCs or T cells enriched from blood (not recorded which). Receptors were obtained from a man aged 40-50 years who had recovered from COVID-19.

The chain uses TRBV19 and TRBJ1-4; TRBD1 is a possible D gene (6 bases). Germline lookup yields CDR1 LNHDA and CDR2 SQIVND (reference sequence). The CDR3 is 13 amino acids. Trimming removed 6 bases at V and 6 bases at J, with 11 bases between. The CDR3 DNA is TGTGCCAGTAGCAGGGGAAGAGATGAAAAACTGTTTTTT. It specifies CASSRGRDEKLFF. The full variable domain, in which reference TRBV19 and TRBJ1-4 provide the parts outside the CDR3, is DGGITQSPKYLFRKEGQNVTLSCEQNLNHDAMYWYRQDPGQGLRLIYYSQIVNDFQKGDIAEGYSVSREKKESFPLTVTSAQKNPTAFYLCASSRGRDEKLFFGSGTQLSVL.

The V call is TRBV2, the J call TRBJ2-2; maybe TRBD2 (6 bases). The CDR3 is made up of 15 amino acids. Germline V lookup: CDR1 SNHLY, CDR2 FYNNEI. The germline V and J ends were trimmed by 2 bases and 1 base, with 8 bases remaining between them. DNA for the CDR3: TGTGCCAGCAGTGAAAGACTAGGGAACACCGGGGAGCTGTTTTTT. Translating gives CASSERLGNTGELFF.

The chain is built from TRBV5-1 and TRBJ1-1, with 8 positions matching TRBD1. Germline loops: CDR1 SGHRS, CDR2 YFSETQ. The CDR3 length is 16 residues. With V trimmed by 6 bases and J by 0 bases, 10 bases remained unmatched. CDR3 sequence: CASTEQGAGLNTEAFF. Here the CDR3 DNA reads TGCGCCAGCACCGAGCAGGGGGCGGGATTGAACACTGAAGCTTTCTTT.

V is TRBV5-5 and J is TRBJ1-1; TRBD1 agrees at 9 bases. CDR1 is SGHKS and CDR2 is YYEKEE in the germline V gene (reference sequence). Trimming cost V 4 bases and J 4 bases; bases outside gene matches: 8. CDR3 length equals 15 residues. The CDR3 reads CASSTGQGSGTEAFF. In DNA, the CDR3 is TGTGCCAGCAGCACTGGACAGGGGTCAGGCACTGAAGCTTTCTTT. Together with reference TRBV5-5 and TRBJ1-1, the CDR3 gives the full variable domain: DAGVTQSPTHLIKTRGQQVTLRCSPISGHKSVSWYQQVLGQGPQFIFQYYEKEERGRGNFPDRFSARQFPNYSSELNVNALLLGDSALYLCASSTGQGSGTEAFFGQGTRLTVV.

A remark on this clone: This sequence may be a read error, since a much larger clone differs from it by one base. The chain has TRBV11-1 and TRBJ2-7, with D uncertain. Trimming took 4 bases from V and 4 from J, leaving 5 bases between them. There are 11 residues in the CDR3. Germline V gene lookup returns CDR1 SGHAT and CDR2 FQDESV (reference sequence). In DNA form, the CDR3 reads TGTGCCAGCAGCTCCTCTTACGAGCAGTACTTC. Translating it yields CASSSSYEQYF.

V is TRBV13 and J is TRBJ1-1; D call uncertain. This CDR3 contains 17 residues. Germline CDR1 and CDR2: PRHDT and FYEKMQ (reference sequence). Trimming took off 0 bases at V and 4 bases at J, with 18 bases between the two ends. CDR3: CASSLGRGGGSFTEAFF. CDR3 coding DNA: TGTGCCAGCAGCTTAGGCCGAGGTGGAGGGAGCTTCACTGAAGCTTTCTTT.

The V gene is TRBV6-4, the J gene TRBJ2-1; 9 bases match TRBD2. The germline V gene has CDR1 MRHNA and CDR2 SNTAGT. The CDR3 totals 14 residues. Trimming took 6 bases from V and 3 from J; bases not matched to a gene: 3. In DNA, the CDR3 is TGTGCCAGCAGACGACTAGCGGTCTACAATGAGCAGTTCTTC. Amino acids: CASRRLAVYNEQFF.

The chain joins TRBV19 to TRBJ1-1; D is unclear. The V end lost 4 bases, the J end lost 5 bases, and 17 bases lay between the germline ends. This CDR3 contains 15 residues. Germline V gene lookup returns CDR1 LNHDA and CDR2 SQIVND (reference sequence). The CDR3 sequence is CASSKPTGRGTEAFF. The CDR3 DNA follows: TGTGCCAGTAGTAAGCCCACCGGACGGGGAACTGAAGCTTTCTTT.

There are a few counts of this clone. The gene calls are TRBV30 and TRBJ1-3, with D possibly TRBD1 on 5 matching bases. The CDR3 length is 16 residues. Germline CDR1 GTSNPN, CDR2 SVGIG (reference sequence). V was pared by 3 bases and J by 0 bases, with 15 bases between. The CDR3 loop reads CAWRGAGHNSGNTIYF. The CDR3, as DNA: TGTGCCTGGAGAGGGGCCGGACATAACTCTGGAAACACCATATATTTT.

The V call is TRBV19, the J call TRBJ1-6; 12 nucleotides line up with TRBD1. Germline lookup yields CDR1 LNHDA and CDR2 SQIVND (reference sequence). Trimming took 8 bases from V and 7 from J; bases not matched to a gene: 3. There are 14 residues in the CDR3. CDR3 in DNA: TGTGCCAGTCAGGGGACAGGGGGCAATTCACCCCTCCACTTT. This translates into CASQGTGGNSPLHF.

The chain combines TRBV10-2 with TRBJ2-1, with 10 bases that match TRBD2. The germline V gene encodes CDR1 WSHSY and CDR2 SAAADI. The CDR3 consists of 15 residues. V shed 7 bases, J shed 6 bases, and the junction held 9 bases outside the gene matches. The CDR3 here is CASTETSGKSNEQFF. The CDR3, as DNA: TGCGCCAGCACCGAAACTAGCGGGAAGAGCAATGAGCAGTTCTTC.

The rearrangement uses TRBV12-3 or TRBV12-4 and TRBJ2-7; weak D call: TRBD1 (6 bases). The CDR3 is 13 amino acids. Trimming took 6 bases from V and 2 from J, leaving 11 bases between them. This CDR3 is CASSLGHTYEQYF. CDR3 sequence (DNA): TGTGCCAGCAGCTTGGGACATACCTACGAGCAGTACTTC.

The chain couples TRBV28 to TRBJ1-2, with unresolved D. The CDR3 loop spans 15 amino acids. Trimming pared 5 bases from V and 7 bases from J, leaving 20 bases between. CDR1 is MDHEN and CDR2 is SYDVKM in the germline V gene. CDR3 residues: CASSTDSELSRGYTF. CDR3 nucleotide sequence: TGTGCCAGCAGTACCGACTCAGAGCTCAGTCGTGGCTACACCTTC.

Only one count was recorded for this clone. The rearrangement uses TRBV1 and TRBJ1-2; the table calls TRBD1, which could not be checked here. TRBV1 is a pseudogene locus. This CDR3 region has 12 residues. The CDR3 sequence is CTSSQAGYGYTF. The CDR3 coding sequence is TGCACCAGCAGCCAGGCAGGGTATGGCTACACCTTC.

The chain combines TRBV7-9 with TRBJ1-6; TRBD1 matches at 9 bases. Germline V gene lookup returns CDR1 SEHNR and CDR2 FQNEAQ (reference sequence). The junction had 12 bases not matched to a gene; V was cut back by 5 bases and J by 10 bases. The CDR3 consists of 16 residues. CDR3 bases: TGTGCCAGCAGCCCCACGGGGACAGGGAGACGGTCACCCCTCCACTTT. This translates into CASSPTGTGRRSPLHF.